This entry lists 20 T cell receptor beta chains sequenced from one sample in a study of T cells in localized non-small cell lung cancer. Profiling relied on immunoSEQ multiplex PCR, and the TCRdb table lists in-frame clones only, not all of them. The sample lists around 7,200 clones, 93% occurring once. Sequences were derived from peripheral blood, sampled before any cancer treatment. Receptor source: a woman aged 35-75 years with stage I lung adenocarcinoma.

The rearrangement joins TRBV7-6 to TRBJ2-7; TRBD1 matches 8 bases. CDR1 is SGHVS and CDR2 is FNYEAQ in the germline V gene. The length of the CDR3 is 16 residues. The trim removed 1 base at V and 0 bases at J, leaving 5 bases unmatched. CDR3 coding DNA: TGTGCCAGCAGCTTAGGGTTCGGACAGGGCTCCTACGAGCAGTACTTC. Amino acid sequence: CASSLGFGQGSYEQYF.

The chain links TRBV19 to TRBJ1-2, with D perhaps TRBD1 (5 bases). V was pared by 5 bases and J by 2 bases, with 18 bases between. The germline V gene encodes CDR1 LNHDA and CDR2 SQIVND (reference sequence). The CDR3 is made up of 16 amino acids. The CDR3 coding sequence is TGTGCCAGTAGTCCCCCCGTGGCAGGGCTGAACTATGGCTACACCTTC. Translating it yields CASSPPVAGLNYGYTF.

The genes are TRBV18 and TRBJ2-5; D possibly uses TRBD1 or TRBD2 (5 bases each). Germline V gene sequence: CDR1 KGHSH, CDR2 LQKENI. Trimming pared 5 bases from V and 5 bases from J, leaving 15 bases between. The CDR3 covers 14 residues. The CDR3 loop is CASSTSGTGETQYF. Written as DNA, the CDR3 is TGTGCCAGCTCAACATCAGGGACGGGGGAGACCCAGTACTTC.

This chain links TRBV7-2 with TRBJ2-1; a weak D match, TRBD2 (6 bases). CDR1 SGHTA and CDR2 FQGNSA come from the germline V gene. CDR3 length: 18 residues. Trimming took 2 bases from V and 7 from J, leaving 24 bases between them. The CDR3 coding sequence is TGTGCCAGCAGCTTATTGTCATTACGGGGGAAGGGTTGGAATGAGCAGTTCTTC. It specifies CASSLLSLRGKGWNEQFF.

This rearrangement joins TRBV5-6 to TRBJ1-1; D is unresolved. The germline V gene encodes CDR1 SGHDT and CDR2 YYEEEE. Trimming removed 4 bases from V and 3 bases from J, with 4 bases in between. This CDR3 has 11 amino acids. In DNA, the CDR3 is TGTGCCAGCAGCACGTACACTGAAGCTTTCTTT. Translated: CASSTYTEAFF.

This clone has only one observation. DNA for the CDR3: TGTGCCACCAGCAGAGATTGGACAGGGAAGGAAAAACTGTTTTTT. Translated, it gives CATSRDWTGKEKLFF. The gene calls are TRBV15 and TRBJ1-4, with TRBD1 matching 8 bases. J gave up 8 bases and V 0 bases, and 5 bases lay outside the gene matches. Germline CDR1 and CDR2: LNHNV and YYDKDF (reference sequence). This CDR3 is built from 15 residues. Full variable domain (rest looked up from reference TRBV15 and TRBJ1-4): DAMVIQNPRYQVTQFGKPVTLSCSQTLNHNVMYWYQQKSSQAPKLLFHYYDKDFNNEADTPDNFQSRRPNTSFCFLDIRSPGLGDTAMYLCATSRDWTGKEKLFFGSGTQLSVL.

The rearrangement links TRBV23-1 to TRBJ1-5, with 12 bases fitting TRBD1. TRBV23-1 is an ORF, with its function uncertain. V was pared by 10 bases and J by 3 bases, with 10 bases of the junction left unmatched. CDR3 length: 16 residues. CDR3 in DNA: TGCGCCATGACGACGGGACAGGGGGCCGACAATCAGCCCCAGCATTTT. Residues: CAMTTGQGADNQPQHF.

The V call is TRBV18, the J call TRBJ2-1; the D is unclear. CDR1 is KGHSH, CDR2 LQKENI, per germline. This CDR3 region has 14 residues. Trimming removed 0 bases from V and 6 bases from J, with 9 bases in between. In DNA form, the CDR3 reads TGTGCCAGCTCACCACCCCCGGGCATCAATGAGCAGTTCTTC. As protein: CASSPPPGINEQFF. Combining the CDR3 with reference TRBV18 and TRBJ2-1 gives the whole variable domain NAGVMQNPRHLVRRRGQEARLRCSPMKGHSHVYWYRQLPEEGLKFMVYLQKENIIDESGMPKERFSAEFPKEGPSILRIQQVVRGDSAAYFCASSPPPGINEQFFGPGTRLTVL.

This clone was observed a handful of times. The rearrangement uses TRBV18 and TRBJ2-5; TRBD2 matches at 7 bases. Trimming cost V 0 bases and J 2 bases; bases outside gene matches: 9. Germline CDR1 is KGHSH and CDR2 is LQKENI. The CDR3 length is 17 residues. This CDR3 reads CASSPPRAGTLQETQYF. The CDR3 nucleotides are TGTGCCAGCTCACCACCGAGAGCGGGGACCTTACAAGAGACCCAGTACTTC.

The rearrangement links TRBV19 to TRBJ1-5; the D gene is possibly TRBD1 (5 bases). Trimming stripped 2 bases from V and 3 bases from J, with 8 bases between. The CDR3 extends over 14 amino acids. Germline CDR1 and CDR2: LNHDA and SQIVND (reference sequence). The DNA of the CDR3 is TGTGCCAGTAGTATAATCAGGGACAATCAGCCCCAGCATTTT. It is translated as CASSIIRDNQPQHF.

The V call is TRBV6-5, the J call TRBJ1-2; TRBD1 matches 11 bases. J gave up 12 bases and V 5 bases, and 5 bases lay outside the gene matches. The CDR3 runs 12 residues. CDR1 and CDR2 (germline): MNHEY, SVGAGI. The CDR3 reads CASSLGQGAHTF. As DNA, the CDR3 is TGTGCCAGCAGTCTAGGACAGGGGGCTCACACCTTC.

This rearrangement joins TRBV29-1 to TRBJ1-2; unclear D gene. V dropped 1 base and J dropped 4 bases, with 19 bases sitting between them. Per the germline V gene, CDR1 is SQVTM and CDR2 is ANQGSEA. CDR3 length equals 16 residues. The CDR3: CSVEAGPEPGSYGYTF. The CDR3 DNA is TGCAGCGTTGAAGCCGGGCCGGAGCCCGGTAGCTATGGCTACACCTTC.

The chain joins TRBV6-5 to TRBJ1-1; 7 bases fit TRBD1. The CDR3 is made up of 15 amino acids. In germline, CDR1 is MNHEY, CDR2 SVGAGI. J was trimmed by 4 bases and V by 4 bases; bases with no gene match: 9. CDR3 in DNA: TGTGCCAGCAGTTCCCGACAGGGAGAAGGCACTGAAGCTTTCTTT. Translating gives CASSSRQGEGTEAFF.

V gene TRBV19 combines with J gene TRBJ1-1; possible D gene TRBD1, 5 bases. Germline loops: CDR1 LNHDA, CDR2 SQIVND (reference sequence). V was clipped by 8 bases and J by 3 bases, with 13 bases between them. CDR3 length: 13 amino acids. CDR3 amino acids: CASSQGADTEAFF. The CDR3 nucleotides read TGTGCCAGTTCCCAAGGGGCGGACACTGAAGCTTTCTTT.

J is TRBJ2-3 and V is TRBV30; D remains ambiguous. This CDR3 has 12 residues. CDR1 and CDR2 from the germline V gene are GTSNPN and SVGIG (reference sequence). The V and J ends lost 4 bases and 6 bases respectively, with 11 bases between them. DNA of the CDR3: TGTGCCTGGACCAACGGTCTGGATACGCAGTATTTT. Translated: CAWTNGLDTQYF.

The chain couples TRBV7-8 to TRBJ2-7; 8 nucleotides line up with TRBD1. The germline V gene encodes CDR1 SGHVS and CDR2 FQNEAQ. This CDR3 has 17 residues. The junction had 8 bases not matched to a gene; V was cut back by 1 base and J by 0 bases. This chain's CDR3 is CASSLGGGTGISYEQYF. CDR3 nucleotide sequence: TGTGCCAGCAGCTTAGGTGGGGGGACAGGAATCTCCTACGAGCAGTACTTC.

This chain links TRBV5-4 with TRBJ1-6, with D perhaps TRBD1 (5 bases). Trimming removed 9 bases at V and 0 bases at J, with 19 bases between. CDR1 and CDR2 from the germline V gene are SGHNT and YYREEE (reference sequence). The CDR3 loop spans 17 amino acids. The CDR3 DNA sequence: TGTGCCACCTCCCGGCCAGGGTCAAGCTCCTATAATTCACCCCTCCACTTT. Amino acids: CATSRPGSSSYNSPLHF.

V gene TRBV2 combines with J gene TRBJ1-1, with 8 bases lining up with TRBD1. The CDR3 consists of 19 residues. The J segment lost 0 bases and the V segment lost 0 bases, leaving 12 bases of the junction unmatched. The V gene's germline CDR1 is SNHLY and CDR2 FYNNEI. The CDR3 coding sequence is TGTGCCAGCAGTGAAGCGCTCCTCGGACAGGGAACCATGAACACTGAAGCTTTCTTT. It codes for CASSEALLGQGTMNTEAFF.

V usage is TRBV5-4 and J usage is TRBJ2-5; 8 positions match TRBD1. CDR3 length: 14 residues. Trimming took 4 bases from V and 5 from J; bases not matched to a gene: 7. Germline values: CDR1 SGHNT, CDR2 YYREEE (reference sequence). CDR3 sequence (DNA): TGTGCCAGCAGCCGTGACAGGGGTCGGGAGACCCAGTACTTC. This gives the protein CASSRDRGRETQYF.

This clone was recorded only once. The gene calls are TRBV30 and TRBJ2-3; D ambiguous. The CDR3 covers 13 residues. CDR1 is GTSNPN, CDR2 SVGIG, per germline (reference sequence). Trimming removed 4 bases from V and 5 bases from J, with 13 bases in between. The CDR3: CAWTAPGGDTQYF. CDR3 sequence (DNA): TGTGCCTGGACCGCTCCAGGTGGAGATACGCAGTATTTT.